This TCR beta chain was identified in a study of CD8+CD57+ T cells in acquired aplastic anemia. Study-level information: Reads per healthy sample averaged approximately 10 million (CD4+) and under 13 million (CD8+). Overall study findings and caveats: CD8+ Simpson's diversity in patients was not significantly different from that in controls.

The table lists this clonotype with a count of one. Its antigen remains unidentified. One end of the junction is discordant with germline, which a read error may explain. Germline loops: CDR1 LNHNV, CDR2 YYDKDF (reference sequence). The CDR3 has 13 amino acids. Genomic DNA was employed as the template in profiling TCR beta VDJ and CDR3. TCRdb independently ran MiXCR on the reads; one entry per CDR3 protein. The sample lists a few hundred thousand distinct CDR3 sequences; 65% to 80% were seen once. The clonotype was recovered from a human donor in good health, serving as a control. The source material was sorted CD4+, CD8+, or CD8+CD57+ T cells (not recorded which) from PBMCs. The chain is built from TRBV15 and TRBJ1-6; D is ambiguous. CDR3 DNA sequence: TGTGCCACCAGCAGCCACCCCGGCTCACCCCTGCAGTTT. Encoded protein: CATSSHPGSPLQF. The variable domain in full, with the rest retrieved from reference TRBV15 and TRBJ1-6, is DAMVIQNPRYQVTQFGKPVTLSCSQTLNHNVMYWYQQKSSQAPKLLFHYYDKDFNNEADTPDNFQSRRPNTSFCFLDIRSPGLGDTAMYLCATSSHPGSPLQFGNGTRLTVT.